Listed below are T cell receptor beta chains from one sample, sequenced in a study of blood T cell repertoires in COVID-19. Assay used: immunoSEQ multiplex PCR; TCRdb lists only in-frame clones, some missing. The sample has fewer than 150,000 clones, approximately 85% seen once. The sequencing input was peripheral blood. All receptors derive from a man aged 50 or older with acute or convalescent COVID-19. The CDR3 runs from the conserved cysteine through the conserved F or W. Each record gives: J gene, clone size, V gene, D gene, CDR3 protein, CDR3 DNA. D genes are given only for firm matches. Part of the rows lack a size; the others show once, few, many or a class for expanded clones.

TRBJ2-5,.,TRBV2,.,CASSALVGRKETQYF,TGTGCCAGCAGTGCCTTAGTAGGGAGAAAAGAGACCCAGTACTTC
TRBJ1-6,once,TRBV14,.,CASSQGRGYSSYNSPLHF,TGTGCCAGCAGCCAAGGGCGGGGGTATAGCTCCTATAATTCACCCCTCCACTTT
TRBJ1-1,.,TRBV9,.,CASSVLSTTEAFF,TGTGCCAGCAGCGTACTGAGTACCACTGAAGCTTTCTTT
TRBJ1-5,.,TRBV5-1,.,CASSPPPTNQPQHF,TGCGCCAGCAGCCCTCCACCTACTAATCAGCCCCAGCATTTT
TRBJ2-7,.,TRBV30,TRBD1,CAWGLTGGLEQYF,TGTGCCTGGGGTCTTACAGGGGGTCTCGAGCAGTACTTC
TRBJ2-3,.,TRBV18,.,CASSREGGDTQYF,TGTGCCAGCTCTCGGGAAGGCGGAGATACGCAGTATTTT
TRBJ2-7,.,TRBV11-1,TRBD2,CASSPDGRAYEQYF,TGTGCCAGCAGCCCGGACGGGAGGGCCTACGAGCAGTACTTC
TRBJ1-2,.,TRBV10-3,TRBD1,CAISGGQGAFGYTF,TGTGCCATCAGTGGGGGACAGGGGGCGTTTGGCTACACCTTC
TRBJ1-4,.,TRBV2,TRBD1,CASSKNRGGFEKLFF,TGTGCCAGCAGCAAGAACAGGGGGGGGTTTGAAAAACTGTTTTTT
TRBJ2-2,.,TRBV6-1,.,CASSEVGGSTGELFF,TGTGCCAGCAGTGAAGTGGGGGGTAGTACCGGGGAGCTGTTTTTT
TRBJ2-2,.,TRBV5-1,TRBD1,CASSTGGYTGELFF,TGCGCCAGCAGCACAGGGGGCTACACCGGGGAGCTGTTTTTT
TRBJ2-3,.,TRBV24-1,.,CATEGDSTDTQYF,TGTGCCACAGAGGGAGACAGCACAGATACGCAGTATTTT
TRBJ1-5,once,TRBV24-1,TRBD1,CATSDLQGYQPQHF,TGTGCCACCAGTGATTTACAGGGGTATCAGCCCCAGCATTTT
TRBJ2-7,.,TRBV5-6,TRBD1,CASSWGQGRSYEQYF,TGTGCCAGCAGCTGGGGACAGGGAAGATCCTACGAGCAGTACTTC
TRBJ2-3,.,TRBV28,TRBD2,CASSSPGLSTDTQYF,TGTGCCAGCAGTTCCCCGGGACTAAGCACAGATACGCAGTATTTT
TRBJ2-7,once,TRBV4-1,.,CASSQGRDKNSYEQYF,TGCGCCAGCAGCCAAGGCCGGGACAAGAACTCCTACGAGCAGTACTTC
TRBJ2-1,.,TRBV24-1,TRBD1,CATKQGEYNNEQFF,TGTGCCACAAAACAGGGGGAATATAACAATGAGCAGTTCTTC
TRBJ2-4,.,TRBV21-1,.,CASSKWRTGTGIVVAKNIQYF,TGTGCCAGCAGCAAATGGCGCACCGGGACAGGAATCGTGGTGGCCAAAAACATTCAGTACTTC
TRBJ2-7,.,TRBV10-3,.,CAIQGGQSYEQYF,TGTGCCATCCAGGGTGGGCAGTCCTACGAGCAGTACTTC
TRBJ2-1,.,TRBV9,TRBD1,CASSGQGNEQFF,TGTGCCAGCAGCGGACAGGGTAATGAGCAGTTCTTC
TRBJ2-7,few,TRBV6-6,.,CASRPQGGTYEQYF,TGTGCCAGCAGACCGCAGGGTGGAACCTACGAGCAGTACTTC
TRBJ2-2,.,TRBV11-2,.,CASSLGATLNTGELFF,TGTGCCAGCAGCTTAGGGGCTACGCTAAACACCGGGGAGCTGTTTTTT
TRBJ2-5,.,TRBV18,.,CASSPPGAETQYF,TGTGCCAGCTCACCACCGGGGGCGGAGACCCAGTACTTC
TRBJ1-2,.,TRBV13,.,CASSQGDNPFLGYTF,TGTGCCAGCAGCCAAGGGGACAACCCGTTTCTTGGCTACACCTTC
TRBJ1-1,.,TRBV6-5,.,CASSYGLTNTEAFF,TGTGCCAGCAGTTACGGACTCACGAACACTGAAGCTTTCTTT
TRBJ1-2,.,TRBV27,.,CASSFFRDSYGYTF,TGTGCCAGCAGTTTCTTCCGGGACTCCTATGGCTACACCTTC
TRBJ2-7,.,TRBV5-6,TRBD2,CASSGFLRNGGDEQYF,TGTGCCAGCAGCGGATTTCTGCGGAACGGGGGGGACGAGCAGTACTTC
TRBJ2-1,.,TRBV14,TRBD1,CASSLGQTLYHNEQFF,TGTGCCAGCAGCCTGGGACAGACTCTTTACCACAATGAGCAGTTCTTC
TRBJ2-2,.,TRBV10-3,TRBD1,CAISPGTGGTGELFF,TGTGCCATCAGTCCCGGGACAGGGGGTACCGGGGAGCTGTTTTTT
TRBJ1-3,.,TRBV12-3/TRBV12-4,.,CASRVSSGNTIYF,TGTGCCAGCCGGGTTTCCTCTGGAAACACCATATATTTT
TRBJ2-1,.,TRBV6-5,.,CASSPYGNEQFF,TGTGCCAGCAGCCCCTATGGCAATGAGCAGTTCTTC
TRBJ2-7,few,TRBV3-1/TRBV3-2,TRBD1,CASSWDREVNEQYF,TGTGCCAGCAGTTGGGACAGGGAAGTGAACGAGCAGTACTTC
TRBJ2-7,.,TRBV6-5,TRBD1,CASVGQASSYEQYF,TGTGCCAGCGTAGGACAGGCAAGCTCCTACGAGCAGTACTTC
TRBJ2-7,.,TRBV5-1,TRBD2,CASSLRLAEGYEQYF,TGCGCCAGCAGCCTTAGACTAGCGGAAGGCTACGAGCAGTACTTC
TRBJ1-1,.,TRBV27,.,CASSLSAGDVLLAFF,TGTGCCAGCAGTTTATCCGCAGGGGATGTTCTTTTGGCTTTCTTT
TRBJ2-1,.,TRBV27,TRBD2,CASTYSGAYNEQFF,TGTGCCAGCACCTATAGCGGGGCCTACAATGAGCAGTTCTTC
TRBJ1-1,.,TRBV18,TRBD1,CASSRQQGENTEAFF,TGTGCCAGCTCACGGCAACAGGGGGAGAACACTGAAGCTTTCTTT
TRBJ2-1,.,TRBV6-2/TRBV6-3,TRBD2,CASSPGTSGIKSYNEQFF,TGTGCCAGCAGCCCCGGGACTAGCGGGATAAAGTCCTACAATGAGCAGTTCTTC
TRBJ2-2,.,TRBV9,.,CASSAQGNTGELFF,TGTGCCAGCAGCGCCCAGGGTAACACCGGGGAGCTGTTTTTT
TRBJ1-5,.,TRBV27,.,CASSAERPSQPQHF,TGTGCCAGCAGTGCGGAGAGGCCGAGTCAGCCCCAGCATTTT
TRBJ2-7,.,TRBV7-8,TRBD2,CASSLEGLAGGWEQYF,TGTGCCAGCAGCTTAGAGGGACTAGCGGGAGGGTGGGAGCAGTACTTC
TRBJ1-2,.,TRBV10-2,.,CASSESGQANYGYTF,TGCGCCAGCAGTGAGTCGGGACAAGCTAACTATGGCTACACCTTC
TRBJ2-2,.,TRBV29-1,.,CRADLGGGGTGELFF,TGCCGCGCCGACCTCGGGGGTGGGGGGACCGGGGAGCTGTTTTTT
TRBJ2-2,.,TRBV4-1,TRBD2,CASSQASGSTGELFF,TGCGCCAGCAGCCAAGCTAGCGGGAGCACCGGGGAGCTGTTTTTT
TRBJ2-7,.,TRBV30,.,CAWRRRDRYEQYF,TGTGCCTGGAGACGGCGGGACCGCTACGAGCAGTACTTC
TRBJ2-2,.,TRBV5-6,TRBD1,CASSSRQGSLTGELFF,TGTGCCAGCAGCTCACGACAGGGATCCCTAACCGGGGAGCTGTTTTTT
TRBJ1-5,.,TRBV30,.,CAWSVSGFSNQPQHF,TGTGCCTGGAGTGTAAGCGGGTTTAGCAATCAGCCCCAGCATTTT
TRBJ1-4,.,TRBV2,.,CASNENEKLFF,TGTGCCAGCAACGAGAATGAAAAACTGTTTTTT
TRBJ1-4,.,TRBV5-1,TRBD1,CASSFVTGNEKLFF,TGCGCCAGCAGCTTCGTGACAGGGAATGAAAAACTGTTTTTT
TRBJ1-2,.,TRBV5-1,.,CASSLGTGGSIYRYTF,TGCGCCAGCAGCTTGGGCACCGGGGGTTCCATTTATCGCTACACCTTC
TRBJ1-2,.,TRBV27,.,CASSLSRVNYGYTF,TGTGCCAGCAGTTTATCACGAGTGAACTATGGCTACACCTTC
TRBJ2-3,once,TRBV5-4,TRBD2,CATGLAGGLTDTQYF,TGTGCCACAGGACTAGCGGGGGGGCTGACAGATACGCAGTATTTT
TRBJ2-5,.,TRBV4-1,TRBD2,CASSHSPGTSRETQYF,TGCGCCAGCAGCCACAGTCCCGGGACTAGCAGGGAGACCCAGTACTTC
TRBJ2-6,few,TRBV19,TRBD1,CATRSRDRVSGANVLTF,TGTGCTACAAGGAGCCGGGACAGGGTCTCTGGGGCCAACGTCCTGACTTTC
TRBJ2-7,once,TRBV5-1,TRBD1,CASSTWTGATYEQYF,TGCGCCAGCAGCACCTGGACAGGCGCTACCTACGAGCAGTACTTC
TRBJ2-1,.,TRBV28,.,CASLQFDEQFF,TGTGCCAGCCTCCAGTTCGATGAGCAGTTCTTC
TRBJ1-4,.,TRBV18,.,CASSPRTGVNNEKLFF,TGTGCCAGCTCACCCCGGACTGGGGTTAATAATGAAAAACTGTTTTTT